A single sample is the source of the 14 T cell receptor beta chains below, sequenced in a study of identical twins. TCRdb re-analysed the 5' RACE reads in MiXCR, keeping a single row per CDR3 protein. Altogether around 200,000 distinct CDR3 sequences are present, 9.4% being singletons, with the ten largest covering 5% to 6.5%. Sample: memory (CD45RO+) T cells sorted from blood. The receptors here all came from a woman between 18 and 30 years old in good health.

This clonotype has a count of ten or more. The chain uses TRBV5-1 and TRBJ2-3; perhaps D is TRBD1 or TRBD2 (5 bases each). Germline V lookup: CDR1 SGHRS, CDR2 YFSETQ. The CDR3 is 14 amino acids. V shed 1 base and J shed 6 bases, with 12 bases lying between them. CDR3 in amino acids: CASSLPSGTDTQYF. CDR3 sequence (DNA): TGCGCCAGCAGCTTGCCTTCAGGGACGGATACGCAGTATTTT.

The CDR3 loop is CASSRIRQGTPYEQYF. In DNA form, the CDR3 reads TGTGCCAGCAGCCGCATAAGACAGGGAACCCCCTACGAGCAGTACTTC. V is TRBV14 and J is TRBJ2-7; 7 positions match TRBD1. J was trimmed by 2 bases and V by 4 bases; bases with no gene match: 11. The CDR3 has 16 amino acids. Germline-derived CDR1 and CDR2 are SGHDN and FVKESK.

This clonotype occurred many times. CDR3 coding DNA: TGTGCCAGCAGTCCCTCCCTCTACAATGAGCAGTTCTTC. This sequence encodes CASSPSLYNEQFF. The V call is TRBV12-3 or TRBV12-4, the J call TRBJ2-1; D gene uncertain. V was shortened by 5 bases and J by 3 bases, with 8 bases between the two germline ends. This CDR3 has 13 residues.

The chain couples TRBV11-2 to TRBJ2-6; TRBD1 matches at 11 bases. J was trimmed by 0 bases and V by 5 bases; bases with no gene match: 6. The CDR3 is 18 amino acids. Germline CDR1 is SGHAT and CDR2 is FQNNGV. The CDR3 DNA follows: TGTGCCAGCAGCGCACGAGGGACAGGGGGCTCTGGGGCCAACGTCCTGACTTTC. Translation gives CASSARGTGGSGANVLTF.

The chain is built from TRBV6-1 and TRBJ2-7; weak D call: TRBD1 (5 bases). The CDR3 loop spans 12 amino acids. Trimming shortened V by 8 bases and J by 1 base, and 9 bases separated the two germline ends. CDR1 is MNHNS and CDR2 is SASEGT in the germline V gene. CDR3 sequence reads: CASEGQSYEQYF. The CDR3 coding sequence is TGTGCCAGCGAAGGACAATCCTACGAGCAGTACTTC.

The chain uses TRBV3-1 and TRBJ2-1, with TRBD2 identical over 8 bases. Trimming removed 0 bases from V and 6 bases from J; junction bases left unmatched: 7. Germline CDR1 is LGHDT and CDR2 is YNNKEL (reference sequence). This CDR3 contains 16 residues. CDR3 coding DNA: TGTGCCAGCAGCCAAGATCGGGGACGGGAGGGCAATGAGCAGTTCTTC. This sequence encodes CASSQDRGREGNEQFF.

The chain uses TRBV20-1 and TRBJ2-7; D might be TRBD2 (7 bases). The CDR3 extends over 15 amino acids. Germline values: CDR1 DFQATT, CDR2 SNEGSKA (reference sequence). Trimming pared 8 bases from V and 2 bases from J, leaving 22 bases between. CDR3: CSSPSEGGGTYEQYF. CDR3 coding DNA: TGCAGTTCCCCCTCGGAGGGGGGGGGAACCTACGAGCAGTACTTC.

V and J are TRBV11-2 and TRBJ2-3; 8 nucleotides match TRBD2. V dropped 3 bases and J dropped 5; count of bases not matched to a gene: 7. The length of the CDR3 is 15 residues. Germline V gene data show CDR1 as SGHAT and CDR2 as FQNNGV. CDR3: CASSFLAGSGDTQYF. DNA of the CDR3: TGTGCCAGCAGCTTCTTAGCGGGGTCTGGAGATACGCAGTATTTT.

This clonotype has only a few counts. The V and J genes are TRBV3-1 and TRBJ2-1; D gene unclear. V was clipped by 3 bases and J by 0 bases, with 12 bases between them. The CDR3 spans 16 residues. Germline CDR1 LGHDT, CDR2 YNNKEL (reference sequence). The CDR3, as DNA: TGTGCCAGCAGCCATCCAGCCCGAACCTCCTACAATGAGCAGTTCTTC. This codes for CASSHPARTSYNEQFF.

This clonotype occurred many times. The rearrangement joins TRBV12-3 or TRBV12-4 to TRBJ2-3, with 7 bases matching TRBD1. This CDR3 is built from 13 residues. V lost 5 bases to trimming and J lost 5 bases; unmatched junction nucleotides: 4. The CDR3 DNA reads as TGTGCCAGCAGTGTGGGACAGATAGATACGCAGTATTTT. Amino acid sequence: CASSVGQIDTQYF.

In its sample, this clonotype was seen a few times. The chain joins TRBV2 to TRBJ1-4, with TRBD1 matching 8 bases. Trimming removed 5 bases from V and 3 bases from J; junction bases left unmatched: 5. Germline CDR1 reads SNHLY; CDR2 reads FYNNEI. The CDR3 runs to 15 residues. The CDR3 DNA reads TGTGCCAGCAGTCTACAGGGGGGAGCTAATGAAAAACTGTTTTTT. Translated: CASSLQGGANEKLFF.

This clonotype qualifies as medium-sized. V usage is TRBV4-3 and J usage is TRBJ2-2, with D possibly matching TRBD2 (5 bases). This CDR3 is 13 amino acids long. Germline V gene lookup returns CDR1 LGHNA and CDR2 YSLEER. V lost 8 bases and J 4 bases, leaving 11 bases between the germline ends. The CDR3 region is CASEGTSTGELFF. CDR3 nucleotides: TGCGCCAGCGAAGGAACTAGCACCGGGGAGCTGTTTTTT.

This clonotype was counted between two and nine times. Germline is not matched at one junction end, which may reflect a read error. The chain links TRBV7-7 to TRBJ1-4; TRBD1 matches 9 bases. The CDR3 sequence is 15 residues long. Germline CDR1 and CDR2: SSHAT and FNYEAQ (reference sequence). As DNA, the CDR3 is TGTGCTAGCAGCTTGGGGACAGGGATGAGTGAAAAACTGTTTTTT. Translating gives CASSLGTGMSEKLFF.

The chain carries TRBV11-2 and TRBJ2-2; no clear D. The germline gives CDR1 SGHAT, CDR2 FQNNGV. This CDR3 has 13 residues. V was cut by 0 bases and J by 10 bases, with 9 bases left in between. The CDR3 spells CASSLDRVLELFF. The CDR3 DNA sequence: TGTGCCAGCAGCTTAGACCGGGTACTGGAGCTGTTTTTT. Using reference TRBV11-2 and TRBJ2-2 for the parts outside the CDR3, the full variable domain is EAGVAQSPRYKIIEKRQSVAFWCNPISGHATLYWYQQILGQGPKLLIQFQNNGVVDDSQLPKDRFSAERLKGVDSTLKIQPAKLEDSAVYLCASSLDRVLELFFGEGSRLTVL.